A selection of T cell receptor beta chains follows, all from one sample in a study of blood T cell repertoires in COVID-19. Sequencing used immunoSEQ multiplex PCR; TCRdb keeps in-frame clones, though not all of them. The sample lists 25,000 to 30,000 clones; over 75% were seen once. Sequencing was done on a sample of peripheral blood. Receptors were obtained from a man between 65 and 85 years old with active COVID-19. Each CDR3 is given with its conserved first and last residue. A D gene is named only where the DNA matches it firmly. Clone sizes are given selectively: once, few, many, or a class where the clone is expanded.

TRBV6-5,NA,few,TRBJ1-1,CASNTVSQGTTEAFF,TGTGCCAGCAATACAGTATCCCAGGGTACCACTGAAGCTTTCTTT
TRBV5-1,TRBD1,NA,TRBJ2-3,CASSQTGGGADTQYF,TGCGCCAGCAGCCAAACAGGGGGCGGCGCAGATACGCAGTATTTT
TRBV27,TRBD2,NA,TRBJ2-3,CASSPPRTSGGGGTDTQYF,TGTGCCAGCAGCCCACCCAGGACTAGCGGGGGCGGGGGCACAGATACGCAGTATTTT
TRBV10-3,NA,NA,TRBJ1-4,CAISRANEKLFF,TGTGCCATCAGTCGAGCTAATGAAAAACTGTTTTTT
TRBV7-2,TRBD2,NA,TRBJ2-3,CASSLAGTSGVGDTQYF,TGTGCCAGCAGCTTAGCGGGGACTAGCGGGGTCGGAGATACGCAGTATTTT
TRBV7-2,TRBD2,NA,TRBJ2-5,CASSLGSGGLRGVQYF,TGTGCCAGCAGCTTAGGCAGCGGGGGACTCCGAGGGGTCCAGTACTTC
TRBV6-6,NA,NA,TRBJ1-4,CASSYGAAGEKLFF,TGTGCCAGCAGTTACGGGGCGGCGGGGGAAAAACTGTTTTTT
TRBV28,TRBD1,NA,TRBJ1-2,CASSTRTGGVGYTF,TGTGCCAGCAGCACCCGGACAGGGGGCGTGGGCTACACCTTC
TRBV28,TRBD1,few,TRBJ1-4,CASGPPRGLGLFF,TGTGCCAGCGGCCCCCCAAGGGGGCTTGGACTGTTTTTT
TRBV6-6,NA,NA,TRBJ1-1,CASSPRQNSMNTEAFF,TGTGCCAGCAGTCCCAGACAGAACTCGATGAACACTGAAGCTTTCTTT
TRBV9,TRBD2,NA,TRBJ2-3,CASSVDLAGGPSTDTQYF,TGTGCCAGCAGCGTAGATTTAGCGGGGGGGCCTAGCACAGATACGCAGTATTTT
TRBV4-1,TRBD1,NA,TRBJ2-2,CASSQTTGGGGTGELFF,TGCGCCAGCAGCCAGACAACAGGGGGAGGTGGCACCGGGGAGCTGTTTTTT
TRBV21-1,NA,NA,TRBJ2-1,CASTRGQLYNEQFF,TGTGCCAGCACCCGGGGACAGTTATACAATGAGCAGTTCTTC
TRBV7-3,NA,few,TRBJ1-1,CASTYFQAFF,TGTGCCAGCACCTACTTTCAAGCTTTCTTT
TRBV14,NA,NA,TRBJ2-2,CASSQWRGNTGELFF,TGTGCCAGCAGCCAGTGGAGGGGGAACACCGGGGAGCTGTTTTTT
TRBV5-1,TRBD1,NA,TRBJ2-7,CASSLVLGTGGEQYF,TGCGCCAGCAGCTTGGTTCTTGGGACAGGCGGCGAGCAGTACTTC
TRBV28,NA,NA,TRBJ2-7,CASRGGVYEQYF,TGTGCCAGCCGAGGCGGGGTCTACGAGCAGTACTTC
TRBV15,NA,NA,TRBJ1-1,CATSRPTQGSEAFF,TGTGCCACCAGCAGACCTACCCAGGGCTCGGAAGCTTTCTTT
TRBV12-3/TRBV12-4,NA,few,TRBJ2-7,CASSFTRDEQYF,TGTGCCAGCAGTTTTACCCGGGACGAGCAGTACTTC
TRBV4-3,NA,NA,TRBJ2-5,CASSQGYRTPQETQYF,TGCGCCAGCAGCCAAGGGTACAGGACCCCACAAGAGACCCAGTACTTC
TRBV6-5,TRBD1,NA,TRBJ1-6,CASSLGQGRYSPLHF,TGTGCCAGCAGCCTAGGACAGGGGCGCTATTCACCCCTCCACTTT
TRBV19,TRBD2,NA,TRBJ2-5,CASSPGLAGEETQYF,TGTGCCAGTAGTCCCGGACTAGCGGGGGAAGAGACCCAGTACTTC
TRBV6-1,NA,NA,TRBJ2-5,CASSEGGPSGFTTQYF,TGTGCCAGCAGTGAGGGGGGACCCAGCGGGTTTACGACCCAGTACTTC
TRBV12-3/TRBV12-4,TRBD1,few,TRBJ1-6,CASSGQGDSPLHF,TGTGCCAGCAGCGGACAGGGGGACTCACCCCTCCACTTT
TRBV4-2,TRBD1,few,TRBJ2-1,CASSQGDREGREQFF,TGTGCCAGCAGCCAAGGAGACAGGGAAGGTAGAGAGCAGTTCTTC
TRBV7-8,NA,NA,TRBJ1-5,CASSLSQGGNQPQHF,TGTGCCAGCAGCTTAAGCCAAGGGGGCAATCAGCCCCAGCATTTT
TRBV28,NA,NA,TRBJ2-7,CAGSLLGGEQYF,TGTGCCGGCAGTTTATTGGGGGGCGAGCAGTACTTC
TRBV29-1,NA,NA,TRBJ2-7,CSVLGGEQYF,TGCAGCGTCTTAGGGGGCGAGCAGTACTTC
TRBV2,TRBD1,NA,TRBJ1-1,CASSPTGRNTEAFF,TGTGCCAGCAGCCCGACAGGGCGAAACACTGAAGCTTTCTTT
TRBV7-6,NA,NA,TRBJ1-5,CASSLGRGNQPQHF,TGTGCCAGCAGCTTAGGGAGAGGCAATCAGCCCCAGCATTTT
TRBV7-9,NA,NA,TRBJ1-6,CASSLTGSNSPLHF,TGTGCCAGCAGCTTAACAGGGAGTAATTCACCCCTCCACTTT